These T cell receptor beta chains were read from a single sample in a study of T-cell memory formation after mild COVID-19. MiXCR was run by TCRdb on the 5' RACE reads, yielding one entry per CDR3 protein. The profile covers about 600,000 distinct CDR3 sequences, with roughly 21% appearing a single time and around 8.4% taken by the ten largest. The sequencing input was PBMCs or a T cell subset sorted from them (not recorded which). The receptors were sampled from an adult woman who had mild COVID-19 (a few samples of this study predate the infection). Cell type and time point are not known. The CDR3 runs from the conserved cysteine through the conserved F or W. D genes are given only for firm matches. The size field is filled for only some rows; it gives once, few, many or a size class.

>few|TRBJ2-6|TRBV27|NA
CASSSRLGASGANVLTF
TGTGCCAGCAGTTCGCGTCTCGGGGCTTCTGGGGCCAACGTCCTGACTTTC
>NA|TRBJ2-1|TRBV24-1|NA
CATSDGDYNEQFF
TGTGCCACCAGTGATGGGGACTACAATGAGCAGTTCTTC
>few|TRBJ1-1|TRBV12-3/TRBV12-4|NA
CASSFTEAFF
TGTGCCAGCAGTTTCACTGAAGCTTTCTTT
>few|TRBJ2-1|TRBV12-3/TRBV12-4|TRBD1
CASSSSHPLQGATLGSYNEQFF
TGTGCCAGCAGTTCATCCCACCCGCTCCAGGGGGCTACCTTAGGCTCCTACAATGAGCAGTTCTTC
>NA|TRBJ1-1|TRBV20-1|NA
CSATPREITEAFF
TGCAGTGCTACCCCTCGGGAGATCACTGAAGCTTTCTTT
>NA|TRBJ1-4|TRBV4-2|NA
CASSQEEGSYDEKLFF
TGTGCCAGCAGCCAGGAAGAGGGGTCCTATGATGAAAAACTGTTTTTT
>NA|TRBJ2-6|TRBV29-1|TRBD1
CSVRDRGSGANVLTF
TGCAGCGTGAGAGACAGGGGTTCGGGGGCCAACGTCCTGACTTTC
>NA|TRBJ1-6|TRBV10-2|NA
CASSRTGHRNSGSPLHF
TGCGCCAGCAGCCGAACAGGGCACCGAAATTCGGGTTCACCCCTCCACTTT
>NA|TRBJ2-7|TRBV19|NA
CASTPDNSYEQYF
TGTGCCAGTACTCCGGACAACTCCTACGAGCAGTACTTC
>few|TRBJ2-7|TRBV4-2|NA
CASSQGQTLYF
TGTGCCAGCAGCCAAGGCCAGACGCTGTACTTC
>NA|TRBJ2-3|TRBV5-1|NA
CASSLAVGGTDTQYF
TGCGCCAGCAGCTTGGCGGTGGGGGGCACAGATACGCAGTATTTT
>NA|TRBJ1-4|TRBV4-1|NA
CASSQVVGGHEKLFF
TGCGCCAGCAGCCAAGTTGTGGGGGGGCATGAAAAACTGTTTTTT
>few|TRBJ1-1|TRBV3-1|TRBD1
CASSQHTGVGTEAFF
TGTGCCAGCAGCCAACACACAGGGGTGGGCACTGAAGCTTTCTTT
>NA|TRBJ2-5|TRBV13|NA
CASSLGPPGFRKETQYF
TGTGCCAGCAGCTTAGGCCCCCCTGGCTTTCGGAAGGAGACCCAGTACTTC
>NA|TRBJ2-5|TRBV9|TRBD1
CASNLGTGGETQYF
TGTGCCAGCAACCTAGGGACAGGGGGGGAGACCCAGTACTTC
>few|TRBJ1-1|TRBV15|NA
CATSAGEGTEAFF
TGTGCCACCAGTGCAGGGGAGGGGACTGAAGCTTTCTTT
>many|TRBJ1-6|TRBV30|NA
CAWSVQVIGNNSPLHF
TGTGCCTGGAGTGTTCAGGTTATTGGAAATAATTCACCCCTCCACTTT
>NA|TRBJ2-1|TRBV7-2|TRBD1
CASSLVRGQGQYNEQFF
TGTGCCAGCAGCTTAGTGCGAGGACAGGGTCAGTACAATGAGCAGTTCTTC
>few|TRBJ1-2|TRBV24-1|NA
CATSDPLGGYTF
TGTGCCACCAGTGACCCCTTGGGGGGCTACACCTTC
>few|TRBJ2-7|TRBV7-9|NA
CASSLDYSSYEQYF
TGTGCCAGCAGCTTAGATTACAGCTCCTACGAGCAGTACTTC
>few|TRBJ2-2|TRBV5-6|TRBD1
CASSFWTGIGPPGELFF
TGTGCCAGCAGCTTCTGGACAGGGATTGGCCCCCCCGGGGAGCTGTTTTTT
>few|TRBJ1-2|TRBV20-1|NA
CSVPASGTGGYTF
TGCAGTGTCCCCGCTTCAGGGACGGGAGGCTACACCTTC
>few|TRBJ2-7|TRBV7-8|NA
CASSLAGLGGEQYF
TGTGCCAGCAGCTTAGCCGGACTTGGGGGCGAGCAGTACTTC
>NA|TRBJ2-3|TRBV5-1|TRBD1
CASRAPGTGGIHTQYF
TGCGCCAGCAGAGCGCCCGGGACAGGGGGCATCCATACGCAGTATTTT
>few|TRBJ2-3|TRBV10-3|TRBD2
CAISEGTSGSSTDTQYF
TGTGCCATCAGTGAGGGGACTAGCGGGTCTAGCACAGATACGCAGTATTTT
>NA|TRBJ2-7|TRBV2|NA
CASSETPGTDYEQYF
TGTGCCAGCAGTGAAACCCCGGGGACGGACTACGAGCAGTACTTC
>few|TRBJ2-7|TRBV6-6|NA
CASSYLGQALDEQYF
TGTGCCAGCAGTTACCTCGGGCAGGCCCTAGACGAGCAGTACTTC
>NA|TRBJ1-4|TRBV4-1|NA
CASSQEGQRTSLNEKLFF
TGCGCCAGCAGCCAAGAGGGGCAGAGAACATCCCTTAATGAAAAACTGTTTTTT
>NA|TRBJ1-1|TRBV2|TRBD1
CASDRGTGDGEAFF
TGTGCCAGCGATCGGGGGACAGGGGATGGTGAAGCTTTCTTT
>NA|TRBJ2-7|TRBV9|TRBD1
CASSSGQGLTYEQYF
TGTGCCAGCAGCTCGGGACAGGGGCTAACCTACGAGCAGTACTTC
>NA|TRBJ1-2|TRBV6-5|NA
CASSSAGTLGGYTF
TGTGCCAGCAGTTCGGCAGGGACCTTGGGAGGCTACACCTTC
>few|TRBJ2-2|TRBV7-3|TRBD1
CASSPRTGENTGELFF
TGTGCCAGCAGCCCGCGGACAGGGGAAAACACCGGGGAGCTGTTTTTT
>NA|TRBJ2-7|TRBV20-1|NA
CSARVEWGNYEQYF
TGCAGTGCTAGAGTCGAGTGGGGTAACTACGAGCAGTACTTC
>NA|TRBJ1-1|TRBV6-6|NA
CASRGDTEAFF
TGTGCCAGCAGGGGGGACACTGAAGCTTTCTTT
>few|TRBJ2-2|TRBV29-1|TRBD2
CSATGLAGRNTGELFF
TGCAGCGCCACGGGACTAGCGGGGAGAAACACCGGGGAGCTGTTTTTT
>NA|TRBJ1-4|TRBV7-7|NA
CASRKNMDYNEKLFF
TGTGCCAGCAGGAAAAACATGGACTACAATGAAAAACTGTTTTTT
>few|TRBJ2-3|TRBV5-5|NA
CASSLMGRGRTDTQYF
TGTGCCAGCAGCTTAATGGGGCGGGGCCGCACAGATACGCAGTATTTT
>few|TRBJ2-7|TRBV29-1|NA
CSVGRGWNEQYF
TGCAGCGTTGGGAGGGGGTGGAACGAGCAGTACTTC
>few|TRBJ1-1|TRBV6-9|NA
CARRQEGGNTEAFF
TGTGCCAGAAGGCAAGAGGGGGGCAACACTGAAGCTTTCTTT
>NA|TRBJ2-1|TRBV7-3|TRBD2
CASSLGLGLAGGSSYNEQFF
TGTGCCAGCAGCCTGGGGCTAGGACTAGCGGGGGGAAGCTCCTACAATGAGCAGTTCTTC
>NA|TRBJ2-3|TRBV6-5|TRBD2
CASSGVTNTQYF
TGTGCCTCTAGCGGCGTCACAAATACGCAGTATTTT
>few|TRBJ2-6|TRBV7-3|NA
CASSLTLAGANVLTF
TGTGCCAGCAGCTTAACCCTGGCTGGGGCCAACGTCCTGACTTTC
>many|TRBJ1-3|TRBV5-1|NA
CASSYRAKGATIYF
TGCGCCAGCAGCTACCGGGCCAAAGGGGCCACCATATATTTT
>NA|TRBJ2-7|TRBV10-3|TRBD2
CAISDERGGPEQYF
TGTGCCATCAGTGATGAGCGGGGGGGCCCCGAGCAGTACTTC
>NA|TRBJ2-3|TRBV20-1|TRBD1
CSALNPSTGLRTDTQYF
TGCAGTGCTCTAAATCCGTCGACAGGGCTCCGCACAGATACGCAGTATTTT
>NA|TRBJ2-3|TRBV24-1|NA
CATSDPNTDTQYF
TGTGCCACCAGTGATCCGAACACAGATACGCAGTATTTT
>NA|TRBJ1-2|TRBV27|TRBD1
CASRPGGGYVYTF
TGTGCCAGTCGACCAGGGGGCGGGTATGTCTACACCTTC
>few|TRBJ2-1|TRBV2|TRBD2
CASSRASGYSYNEQFF
TGTGCCAGCAGTCGGGCTAGCGGGTATTCCTACAATGAGCAGTTCTTC
>NA|TRBJ2-3|TRBV4-1|NA
CASSLSGAGTDTQYF
TGCGCCAGCAGCCTTTCGGGGGCGGGCACAGATACGCAGTATTTT
>few|TRBJ2-1|TRBV24-1|NA
CATSDWSGSYNEQFF
TGTGCCACCAGTGATTGGAGCGGATCCTACAATGAGCAGTTCTTC
>NA|TRBJ1-5|TRBV2|TRBD1
CASHSRQGPQHF
TGTGCCAGCCATTCGAGACAGGGGCCCCAGCATTTT
>few|TRBJ2-7|TRBV2|TRBD1
CASRLTGGNHEQYF
TGTGCCAGCCGGCTAACAGGGGGCAACCACGAGCAGTACTTC
>NA|TRBJ2-1|TRBV24-1|TRBD1
CATSDPGTGPEQFF
TGTGCCACCAGTGACCCCGGGACAGGGCCTGAGCAGTTCTTC
>NA|TRBJ2-7|TRBV10-3|NA
CAISESEGGEQYF
TGTGCCATCAGTGAGTCCGAGGGCGGCGAGCAGTACTTC
>once|TRBJ1-5|TRBV12-3/TRBV12-4|NA
CASRLTRQGYQPQHF
TGTGCCAGCAGACTGACACGGCAGGGGTATCAGCCCCAGCATTTT
>NA|TRBJ2-4|TRBV4-1|NA
CASSTQEGPGNIQYF
TGCGCCAGCAGCACTCAGGAGGGGCCCGGAAACATTCAGTACTTC
>few|TRBJ2-3|TRBV5-1|TRBD1
CASSLTGAGADTQYF
TGCGCCAGCAGCTTGACAGGGGCGGGCGCAGATACGCAGTATTTT
>NA|TRBJ2-5|TRBV20-1|NA
CSASTAQETQYF
TGCAGTGCTAGCACAGCACAAGAGACCCAGTACTTC
>few|TRBJ2-5|TRBV18|TRBD2
CASSPSGSRETQYF
TGTGCCAGCTCACCCAGCGGGAGTCGGGAGACCCAGTACTTC